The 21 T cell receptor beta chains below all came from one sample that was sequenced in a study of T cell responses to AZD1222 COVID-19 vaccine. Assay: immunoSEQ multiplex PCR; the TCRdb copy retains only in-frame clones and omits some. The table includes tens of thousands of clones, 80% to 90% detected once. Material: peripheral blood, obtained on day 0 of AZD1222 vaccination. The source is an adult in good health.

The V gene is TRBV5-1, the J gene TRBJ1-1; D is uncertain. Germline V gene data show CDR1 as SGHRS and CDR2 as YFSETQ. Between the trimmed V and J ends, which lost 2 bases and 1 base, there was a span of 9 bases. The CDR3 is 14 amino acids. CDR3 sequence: CASSFGVTNTEAFF. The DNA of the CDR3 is TGCGCCAGCAGCTTTGGGGTGACGAACACTGAAGCTTTCTTT.

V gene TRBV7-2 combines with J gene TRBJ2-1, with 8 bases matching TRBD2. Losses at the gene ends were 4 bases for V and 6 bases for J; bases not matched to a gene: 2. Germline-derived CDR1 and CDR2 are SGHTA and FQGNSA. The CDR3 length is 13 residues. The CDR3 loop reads CASSSTSVNEQFF. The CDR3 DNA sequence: TGTGCCAGCAGCTCGACTAGCGTCAATGAGCAGTTCTTC.

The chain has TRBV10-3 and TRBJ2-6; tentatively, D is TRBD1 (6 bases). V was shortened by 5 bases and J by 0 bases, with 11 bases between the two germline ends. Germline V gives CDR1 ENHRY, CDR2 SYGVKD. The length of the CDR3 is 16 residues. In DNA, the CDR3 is TGTGCCATCAGTCCGGGACAAAGCTCTGGGGCCAACGTCCTGACTTTC. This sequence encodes CAISPGQSSGANVLTF.

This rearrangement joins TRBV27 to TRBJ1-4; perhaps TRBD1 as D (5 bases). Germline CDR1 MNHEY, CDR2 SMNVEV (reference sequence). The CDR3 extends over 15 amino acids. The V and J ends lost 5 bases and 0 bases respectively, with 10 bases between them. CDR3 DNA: TGTGCCAGCAGTAGAGACAGTGCAACTAATGAAAAACTGTTTTTT. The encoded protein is CASSRDSATNEKLFF.

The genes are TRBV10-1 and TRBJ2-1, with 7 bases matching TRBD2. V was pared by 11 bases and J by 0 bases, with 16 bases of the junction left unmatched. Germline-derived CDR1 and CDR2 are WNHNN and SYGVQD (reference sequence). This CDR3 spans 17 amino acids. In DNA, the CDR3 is TGCGCCCCTCCTTCCCGGGAGGACGTCCCCTCCTACAATGAGCAGTTCTTC. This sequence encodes CAPPSREDVPSYNEQFF.

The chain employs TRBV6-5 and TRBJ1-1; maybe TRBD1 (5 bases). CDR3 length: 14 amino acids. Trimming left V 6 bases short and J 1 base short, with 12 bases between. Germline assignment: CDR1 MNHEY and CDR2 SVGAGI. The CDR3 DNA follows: TGTGCCAGCAGGGCGTGGGGGGGGAACACTGAAGCTTTCTTT. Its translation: CASRAWGGNTEAFF.

Here the CDR3 reads CASSSRFTYEQYF. DNA for the CDR3: TGTGCCAGCAGTTCTAGGTTCACCTACGAGCAGTACTTC. The chain links TRBV12-3 or TRBV12-4 to TRBJ2-7; D not resolved. V was trimmed by 4 bases and J by 2 bases, leaving 9 bases between them. CDR3 length: 13 amino acids.

DNA of the CDR3: TGTGCCAGCAGCTTACGGCGGGAGGGCTACAATGAGCAGTTCTTC. As protein: CASSLRREGYNEQFF. The chain has TRBV13 and TRBJ2-1; 9 bases are shared with TRBD2. The CDR3 runs 15 residues. Germline CDR1 reads PRHDT; CDR2 reads FYEKMQ (reference sequence). V lost 2 bases and J lost 3; bases outside the gene matches: 2.

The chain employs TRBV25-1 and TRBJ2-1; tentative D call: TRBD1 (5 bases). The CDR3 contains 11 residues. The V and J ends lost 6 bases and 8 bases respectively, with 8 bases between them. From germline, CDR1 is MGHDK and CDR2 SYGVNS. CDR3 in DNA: TGTGCCAGCAGCAGGGTATATGAGCAGTTCTTC. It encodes CASSRVYEQFF. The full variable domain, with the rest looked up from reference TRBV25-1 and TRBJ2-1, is EADIYQTPRYLVIGTGKKITLECSQTMGHDKMYWYQQDPGMELHLIHYSYGVNSTEKGDLSSESTVSRIRTEHFPLTLESARPSHTSQYLCASSRVYEQFFGPGTRLTVL.

CDR3 coding DNA: TGTGCCTGGAGTGTACTTCTATGGGGGAAGTGGACTGAAGCTTTCTTT. Protein sequence: CAWSVLLWGKWTEAFF. The rearrangement uses TRBV30 and TRBJ1-1, with D possibly TRBD1 on 5 matching bases. V was trimmed by 0 bases and J by 5 bases, leaving 19 bases between them. The germline V gene has CDR1 GTSNPN and CDR2 SVGIG (reference sequence). The CDR3 runs to 16 residues.

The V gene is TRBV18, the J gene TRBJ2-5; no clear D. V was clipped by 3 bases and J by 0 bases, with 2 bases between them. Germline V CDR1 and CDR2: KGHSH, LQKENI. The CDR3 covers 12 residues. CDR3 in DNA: TGTGCCAGCTCACCGTACCAAGAGACCCAGTACTTC. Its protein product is CASSPYQETQYF.

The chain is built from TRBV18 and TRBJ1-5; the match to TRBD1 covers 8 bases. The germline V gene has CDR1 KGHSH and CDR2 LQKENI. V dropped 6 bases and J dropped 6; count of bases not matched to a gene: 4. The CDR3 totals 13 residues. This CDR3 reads CASSQDRAQPQHF. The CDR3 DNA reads TGTGCCAGCTCGCAGGACAGGGCTCAGCCCCAGCATTTT.

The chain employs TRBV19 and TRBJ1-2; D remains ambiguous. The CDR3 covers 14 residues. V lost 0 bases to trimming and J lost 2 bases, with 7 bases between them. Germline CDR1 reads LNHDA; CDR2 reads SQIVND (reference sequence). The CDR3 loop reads CASSIDQKNYGYTF. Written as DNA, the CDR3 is TGTGCCAGTAGTATAGATCAGAAGAACTATGGCTACACCTTC.

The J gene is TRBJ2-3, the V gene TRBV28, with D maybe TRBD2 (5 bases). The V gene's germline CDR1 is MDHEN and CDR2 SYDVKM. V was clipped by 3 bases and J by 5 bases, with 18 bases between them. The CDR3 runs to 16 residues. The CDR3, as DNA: TGTGCCAGCAGTTTTTGGGGAGCCAACGGTGGAGATACGCAGTATTTT. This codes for CASSFWGANGGDTQYF. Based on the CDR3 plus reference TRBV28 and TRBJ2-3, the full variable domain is DVKVTQSSRYLVKRTGEKVFLECVQDMDHENMFWYRQDPGLGLRLIYFSYDVKMKEKGDIPEGYSVSREKKERFSLILESASTNQTSMYLCASSFWGANGGDTQYFGPGTRLTVL.

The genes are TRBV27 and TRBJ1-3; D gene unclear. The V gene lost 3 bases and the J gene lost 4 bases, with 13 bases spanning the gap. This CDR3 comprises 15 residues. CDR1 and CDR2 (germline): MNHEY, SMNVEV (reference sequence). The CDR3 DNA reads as TGTGCCAGCAGTTTTTCGGGGTTACGAGGAAACACCATATATTTT. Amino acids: CASSFSGLRGNTIYF.

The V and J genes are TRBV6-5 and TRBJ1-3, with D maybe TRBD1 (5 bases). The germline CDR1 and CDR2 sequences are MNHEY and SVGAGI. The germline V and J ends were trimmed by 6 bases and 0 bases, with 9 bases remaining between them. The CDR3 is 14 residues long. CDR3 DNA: TGTGCCAGCAGGCGACAGAGCTCTGGAAACACCATATATTTT. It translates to CASRRQSSGNTIYF.

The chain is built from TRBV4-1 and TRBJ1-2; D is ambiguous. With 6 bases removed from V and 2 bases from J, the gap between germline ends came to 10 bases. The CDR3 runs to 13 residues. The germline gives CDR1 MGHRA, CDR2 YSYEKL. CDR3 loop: CASRGVGNYGYTF. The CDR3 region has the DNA TGCGCCAGCAGGGGCGTCGGGAACTATGGCTACACCTTC.

The CDR3 nucleotides are TGTGCCAGCAGTTGGACAGGGGTCTCCTACGAGCAGTACTTC. Protein sequence: CASSWTGVSYEQYF. V is TRBV28 and J is TRBJ2-7; 9 positions match TRBD1. Germline values: CDR1 MDHEN, CDR2 SYDVKM. V was clipped by 4 bases and J by 0 bases; unmatched bases: 1. This CDR3 has 14 residues.

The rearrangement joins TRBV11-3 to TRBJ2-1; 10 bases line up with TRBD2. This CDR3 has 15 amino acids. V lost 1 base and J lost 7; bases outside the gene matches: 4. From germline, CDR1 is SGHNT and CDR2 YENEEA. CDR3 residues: CASSLGLAGSNEQFF. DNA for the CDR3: TGTGCCAGCAGCTTAGGACTAGCGGGTTCTAATGAGCAGTTCTTC.

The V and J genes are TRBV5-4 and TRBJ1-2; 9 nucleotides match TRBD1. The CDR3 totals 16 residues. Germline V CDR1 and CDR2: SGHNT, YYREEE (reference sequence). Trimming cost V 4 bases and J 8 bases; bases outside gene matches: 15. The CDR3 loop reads CASSQDRGGGGGGYTF. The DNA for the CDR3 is TGTGCCAGCAGCCAGGACAGGGGTGGCGGAGGTGGAGGCTACACCTTC.

The CDR3 nucleotides are TGCGCCAGCAGCGAACCGGGAAACGAGCAGTACTTC. It codes for CASSEPGNEQYF. This rearrangement joins TRBV5-1 to TRBJ2-7, with D maybe TRBD2 (5 bases). Trimming shortened V by 4 bases and J by 5 bases, and 10 bases separated the two germline ends. From germline, CDR1 is SGHRS and CDR2 YFSETQ. The length of the CDR3 is 12 residues.